This section outlines one TCR beta chain sequence together with its context. This sample stems from a study of CD8+CD57+ T cells in acquired aplastic anemia. Overall study: Sorted CD4+ and CD8+ cells yielded DNA averaging roughly 3.3 ug.

CDR3 length: 12 residues. V trimming: 6 bases; J trimming: 7 bases; junction bases outside the gene matches: 3. CDR1 SNHLY and CDR2 FYNNEI come from the germline V gene. The template for TCR beta VDJ and CDR3 sequence profiling was genomic DNA. Each CDR3 protein is one row after TCRdb ran MiXCR on the reads. Here the sample spans under 250,000 distinct CDR3 sequences, 34% being singletons. This TCR was recovered from a human donor in good health, serving as a control. Sequencing was carried out using sorted CD4+, CD8+, or CD8+CD57+ T cells (not recorded which) from PBMCs. The chain couples TRBV2 to TRBJ1-2; the match to TRBD1 covers 9 bases. CDR3 region: CASRGTGPGYTF. The CDR3, as DNA: TGTGCCAGCAGAGGGACAGGGCCTGGCTACACCTTC.